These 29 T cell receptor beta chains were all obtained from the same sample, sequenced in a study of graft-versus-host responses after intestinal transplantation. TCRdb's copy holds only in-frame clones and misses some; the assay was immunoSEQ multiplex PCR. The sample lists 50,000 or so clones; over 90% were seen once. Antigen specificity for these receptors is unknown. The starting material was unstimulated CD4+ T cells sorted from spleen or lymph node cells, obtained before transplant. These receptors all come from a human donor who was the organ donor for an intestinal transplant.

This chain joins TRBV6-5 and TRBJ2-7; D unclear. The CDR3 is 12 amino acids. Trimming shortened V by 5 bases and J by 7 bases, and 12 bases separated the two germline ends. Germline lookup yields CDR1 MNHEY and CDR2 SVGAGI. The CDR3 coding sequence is TGTGCCAGCAGTGACCGGGTGAGAGAGCAGTACTTC. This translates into CASSDRVREQYF.

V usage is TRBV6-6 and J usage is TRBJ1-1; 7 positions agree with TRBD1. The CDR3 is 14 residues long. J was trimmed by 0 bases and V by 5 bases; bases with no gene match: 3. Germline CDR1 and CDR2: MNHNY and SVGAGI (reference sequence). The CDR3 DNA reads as TGTGCCAGCAGTGGGGACAGCATGAACACTGAAGCTTTCTTT. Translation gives CASSGDSMNTEAFF.

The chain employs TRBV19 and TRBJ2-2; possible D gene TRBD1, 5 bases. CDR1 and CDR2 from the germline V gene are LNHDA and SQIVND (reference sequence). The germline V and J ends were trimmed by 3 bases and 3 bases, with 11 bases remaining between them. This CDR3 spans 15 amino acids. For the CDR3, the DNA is TGTGCCAGTAGTATCCGTGGGGCGTACACCGGGGAGCTGTTTTTT. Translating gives CASSIRGAYTGELFF. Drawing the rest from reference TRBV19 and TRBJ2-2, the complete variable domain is DGGITQSPKYLFRKEGQNVTLSCEQNLNHDAMYWYRQDPGQGLRLIYYSQIVNDFQKGDIAEGYSVSREKKESFPLTVTSAQKNPTAFYLCASSIRGAYTGELFFGEGSRLTVL.

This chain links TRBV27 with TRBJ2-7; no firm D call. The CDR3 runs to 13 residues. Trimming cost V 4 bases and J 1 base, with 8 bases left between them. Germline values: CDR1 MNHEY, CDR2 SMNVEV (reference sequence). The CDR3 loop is CASSSAPSYEQYF. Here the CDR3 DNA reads TGTGCCAGCAGTTCAGCCCCGTCCTACGAGCAGTACTTC.

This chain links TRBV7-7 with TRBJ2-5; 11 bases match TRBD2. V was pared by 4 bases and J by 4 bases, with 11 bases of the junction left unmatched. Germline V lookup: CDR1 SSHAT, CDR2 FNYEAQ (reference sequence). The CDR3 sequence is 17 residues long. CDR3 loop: CASSSLAGGPTLETQYF. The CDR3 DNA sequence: TGTGCCAGCAGCTCTTTAGCGGGAGGGCCGACTCTAGAGACCCAGTACTTC.

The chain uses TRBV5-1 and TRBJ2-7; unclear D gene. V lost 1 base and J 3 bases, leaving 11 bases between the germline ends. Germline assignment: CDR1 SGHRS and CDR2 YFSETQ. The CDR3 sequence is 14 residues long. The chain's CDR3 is CASSLFGQNYEQYF. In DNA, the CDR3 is TGCGCCAGCAGCTTGTTTGGGCAGAACTACGAGCAGTACTTC.

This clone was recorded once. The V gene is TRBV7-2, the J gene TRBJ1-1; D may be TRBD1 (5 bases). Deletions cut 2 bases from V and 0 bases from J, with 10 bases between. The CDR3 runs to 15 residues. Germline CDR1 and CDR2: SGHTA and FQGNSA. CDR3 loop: CASSLTTVLNTEAFF. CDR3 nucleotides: TGTGCCAGCAGCTTAACGACAGTTTTGAACACTGAAGCTTTCTTT.

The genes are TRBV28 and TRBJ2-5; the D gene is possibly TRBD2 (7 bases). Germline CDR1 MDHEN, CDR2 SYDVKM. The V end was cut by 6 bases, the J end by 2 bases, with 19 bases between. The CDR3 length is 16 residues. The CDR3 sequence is CASSYTRGGVQETQYF. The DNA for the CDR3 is TGTGCCAGCAGCTACACCCGAGGGGGGGTGCAAGAGACCCAGTACTTC.

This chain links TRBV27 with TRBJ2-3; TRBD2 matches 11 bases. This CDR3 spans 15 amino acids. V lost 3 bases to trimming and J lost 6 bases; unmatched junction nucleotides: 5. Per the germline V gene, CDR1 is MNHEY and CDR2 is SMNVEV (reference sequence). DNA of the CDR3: TGTGCCAGCAGTTTCGGGATAGCGGGAGGGGATACGCAGTATTTT. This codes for CASSFGIAGGDTQYF.

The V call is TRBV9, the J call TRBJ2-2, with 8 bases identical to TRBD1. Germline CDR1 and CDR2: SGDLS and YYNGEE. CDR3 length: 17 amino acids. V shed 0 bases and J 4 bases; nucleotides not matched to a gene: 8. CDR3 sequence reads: CASSVGGGQGLTGELFF. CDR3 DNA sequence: TGTGCCAGCAGCGTAGGGGGAGGACAGGGCCTCACCGGGGAGCTGTTTTTT.

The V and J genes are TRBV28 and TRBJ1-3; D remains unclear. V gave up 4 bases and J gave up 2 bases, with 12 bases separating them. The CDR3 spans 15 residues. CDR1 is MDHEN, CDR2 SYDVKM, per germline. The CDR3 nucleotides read TGTGCCAGCAGTTCCCTCGAACGGACTGGAAACACCATATATTTT. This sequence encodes CASSSLERTGNTIYF.

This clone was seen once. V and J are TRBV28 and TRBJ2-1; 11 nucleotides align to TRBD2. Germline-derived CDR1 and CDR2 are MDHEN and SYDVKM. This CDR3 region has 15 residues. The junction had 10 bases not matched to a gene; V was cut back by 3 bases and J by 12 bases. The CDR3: CASSLRLAGLTGQFF. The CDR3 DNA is TGTGCCAGCAGTTTGAGACTAGCGGGACTTACTGGGCAGTTCTTC.

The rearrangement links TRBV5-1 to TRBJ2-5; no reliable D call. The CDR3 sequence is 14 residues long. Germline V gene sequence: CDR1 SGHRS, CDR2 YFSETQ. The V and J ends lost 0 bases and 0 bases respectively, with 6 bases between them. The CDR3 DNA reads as TGCGCCAGCAGCTTGGGAAGCTACCAAGAGACCCAGTACTTC. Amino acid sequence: CASSLGSYQETQYF.

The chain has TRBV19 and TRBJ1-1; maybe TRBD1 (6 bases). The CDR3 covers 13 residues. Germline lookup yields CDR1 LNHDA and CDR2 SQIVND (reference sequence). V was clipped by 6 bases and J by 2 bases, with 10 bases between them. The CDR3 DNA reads TGTGCCAGTAGCCTGACAGGCAACACTGAAGCTTTCTTT. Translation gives CASSLTGNTEAFF. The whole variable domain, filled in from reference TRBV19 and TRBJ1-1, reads DGGITQSPKYLFRKEGQNVTLSCEQNLNHDAMYWYRQDPGQGLRLIYYSQIVNDFQKGDIAEGYSVSREKKESFPLTVTSAQKNPTAFYLCASSLTGNTEAFFGQGTRLTVV.

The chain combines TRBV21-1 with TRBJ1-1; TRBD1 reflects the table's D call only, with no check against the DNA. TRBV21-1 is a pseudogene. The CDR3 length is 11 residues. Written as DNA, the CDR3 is TGTGCCAGCAGCAACCTGACAAATGCTTTCTTT. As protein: CASSNLTNAFF.

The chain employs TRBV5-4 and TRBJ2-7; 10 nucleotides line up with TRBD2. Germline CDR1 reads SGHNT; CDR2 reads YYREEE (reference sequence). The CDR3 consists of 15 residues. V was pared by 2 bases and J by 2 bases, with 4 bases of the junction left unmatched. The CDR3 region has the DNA TGTGCCAGCAGCTTACCGGGACTAGCGACCTACGAGCAGTACTTC. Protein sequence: CASSLPGLATYEQYF.

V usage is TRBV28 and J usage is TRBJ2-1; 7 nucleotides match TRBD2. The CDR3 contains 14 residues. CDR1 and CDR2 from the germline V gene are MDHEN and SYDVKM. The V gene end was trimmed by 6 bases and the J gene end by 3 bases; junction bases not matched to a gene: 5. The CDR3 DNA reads TGTGCCAGCAGCTGGGGGGGTTTCTACAATGAGCAGTTCTTC. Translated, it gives CASSWGGFYNEQFF.

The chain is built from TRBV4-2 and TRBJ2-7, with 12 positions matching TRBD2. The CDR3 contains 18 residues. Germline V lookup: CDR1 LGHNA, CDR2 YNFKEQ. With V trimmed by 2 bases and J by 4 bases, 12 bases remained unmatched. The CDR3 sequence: CASSQNPLSSGRGYEQYF. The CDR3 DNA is TGTGCCAGCAGCCAAAACCCCCTGTCTAGCGGGAGGGGGTACGAGCAGTACTTC.

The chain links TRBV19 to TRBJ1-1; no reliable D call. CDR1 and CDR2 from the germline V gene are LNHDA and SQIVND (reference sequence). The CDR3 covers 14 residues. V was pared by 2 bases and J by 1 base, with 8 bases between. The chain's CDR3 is CASSISGGNTEAFF. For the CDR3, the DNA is TGTGCCAGTAGTATAAGTGGAGGGAACACTGAAGCTTTCTTT. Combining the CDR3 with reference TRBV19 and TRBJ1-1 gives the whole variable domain DGGITQSPKYLFRKEGQNVTLSCEQNLNHDAMYWYRQDPGQGLRLIYYSQIVNDFQKGDIAEGYSVSREKKESFPLTVTSAQKNPTAFYLCASSISGGNTEAFFGQGTRLTVV.

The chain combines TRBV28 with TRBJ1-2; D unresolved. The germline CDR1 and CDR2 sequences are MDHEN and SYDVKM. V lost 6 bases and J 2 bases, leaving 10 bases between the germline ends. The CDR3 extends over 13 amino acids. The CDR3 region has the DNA TGTGCCAGCAGCCGAGGAGGAAACTATGGCTACACCTTC. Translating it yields CASSRGGNYGYTF.

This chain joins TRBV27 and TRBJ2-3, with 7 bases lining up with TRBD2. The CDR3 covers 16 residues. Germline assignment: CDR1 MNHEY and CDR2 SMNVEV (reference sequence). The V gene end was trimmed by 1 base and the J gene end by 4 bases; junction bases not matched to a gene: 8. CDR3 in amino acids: CASSLLGGGPADTQYF. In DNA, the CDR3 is TGTGCCAGCAGTTTATTGGGGGGAGGGCCGGCAGATACGCAGTATTTT.

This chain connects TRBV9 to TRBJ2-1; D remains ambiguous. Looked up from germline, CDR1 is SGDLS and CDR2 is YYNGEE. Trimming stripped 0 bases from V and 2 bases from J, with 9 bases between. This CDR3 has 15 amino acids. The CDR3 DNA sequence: TGTGCCAGCAGCGTAGGAGGCAGTACCTACAATGAGCAGTTCTTC. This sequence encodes CASSVGGSTYNEQFF.

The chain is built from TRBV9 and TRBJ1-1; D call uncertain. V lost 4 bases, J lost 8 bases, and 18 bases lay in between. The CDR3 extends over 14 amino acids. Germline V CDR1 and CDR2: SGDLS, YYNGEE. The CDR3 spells CASSPHDTRLEAFF. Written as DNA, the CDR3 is TGTGCCAGCAGCCCACACGACACCCGATTAGAAGCTTTCTTT.

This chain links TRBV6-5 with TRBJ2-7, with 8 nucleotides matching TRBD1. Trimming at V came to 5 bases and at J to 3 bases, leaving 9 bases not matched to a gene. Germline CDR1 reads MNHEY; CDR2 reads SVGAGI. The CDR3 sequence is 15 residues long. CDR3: CASSPWGTGNYEQYF. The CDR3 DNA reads TGTGCCAGCAGTCCTTGGGGGACAGGCAACTACGAGCAGTACTTC.

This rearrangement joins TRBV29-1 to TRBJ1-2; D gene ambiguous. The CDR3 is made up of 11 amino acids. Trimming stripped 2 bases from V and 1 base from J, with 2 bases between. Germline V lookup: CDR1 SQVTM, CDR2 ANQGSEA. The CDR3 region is CSVEHNYGYTF. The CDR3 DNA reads TGCAGCGTTGAACATAACTATGGCTACACCTTC.

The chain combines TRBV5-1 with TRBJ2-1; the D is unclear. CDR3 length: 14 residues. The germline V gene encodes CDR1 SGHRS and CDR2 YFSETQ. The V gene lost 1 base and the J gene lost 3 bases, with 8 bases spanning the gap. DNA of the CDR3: TGCGCCAGCAGCTTGTACGGTAGCTACAATGAGCAGTTCTTC. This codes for CASSLYGSYNEQFF.

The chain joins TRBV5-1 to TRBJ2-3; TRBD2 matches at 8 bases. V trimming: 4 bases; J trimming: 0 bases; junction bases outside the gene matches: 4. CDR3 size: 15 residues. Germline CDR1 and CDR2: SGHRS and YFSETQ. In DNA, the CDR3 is TGCGCCAGCAGCAATAGCGGGGCAAGCACAGATACGCAGTATTTT. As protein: CASSNSGASTDTQYF.

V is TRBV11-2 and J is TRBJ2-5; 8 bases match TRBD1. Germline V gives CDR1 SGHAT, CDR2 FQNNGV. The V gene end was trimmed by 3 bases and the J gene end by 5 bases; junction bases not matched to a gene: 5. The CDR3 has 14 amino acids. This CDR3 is CASSLDRVGETQYF. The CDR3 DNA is TGTGCCAGCAGCTTGGACAGGGTGGGGGAGACCCAGTACTTC. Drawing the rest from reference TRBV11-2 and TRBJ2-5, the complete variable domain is EAGVAQSPRYKIIEKRQSVAFWCNPISGHATLYWYQQILGQGPKLLIQFQNNGVVDDSQLPKDRFSAERLKGVDSTLKIQPAKLEDSAVYLCASSLDRVGETQYFGPGTRLLVL.

The CDR3 sequence is CASSLGSSANEQFF. The CDR3 DNA is TGCGCCAGCAGCTTGGGAAGCTCTGCGAATGAGCAGTTCTTC. This sequence joins TRBV5-1 and TRBJ2-1; no definite D call. CDR3 length equals 14 residues. CDR1 is SGHRS and CDR2 is YFSETQ in the germline V gene. Trimming removed 0 bases at V and 7 bases at J, with 11 bases between.